These 21 T cell receptor beta chains were all obtained from the same sample, sequenced in a study of blood T cell repertoires in COVID-19. Libraries were prepared by immunoSEQ multiplex PCR; TCRdb keeps only in-frame clonotypes and omits some of them. The sample lists some 170,000 clones, roughly 80% occurring once. Sequencing was done on a sample of peripheral blood. The receptors shown here come from a man aged 65 to 85 with acute or convalescent COVID-19.

CDR3 sequence: CASSSEGRSYNEQFF. The CDR3 DNA sequence: TGTGCCAGCAGTTCGGAGGGCCGCTCCTACAATGAGCAGTTCTTC. This sequence joins TRBV6-2 or TRBV6-3 and TRBJ2-1; weak D call: TRBD2 (6 bases). CDR3 length: 15 residues. V lost 4 bases, J lost 0 bases, and 10 bases lay in between. Germline V CDR1 and CDR2: MNHEY, SVGEGT.

V gene TRBV6-2 or TRBV6-3 combines with J gene TRBJ1-3, with TRBD1 identical over 12 bases. There are 17 residues in the CDR3. The trim removed 5 bases at V and 5 bases at J, leaving 10 bases unmatched. Germline V gene data show CDR1 as MNHEY and CDR2 as SVGEGT. CDR3 nucleotide sequence: TGTGCCAGCAGTGGTCCGGTTGGGACAGGGGGCCGAAACACCATATATTTT. Amino acid sequence: CASSGPVGTGGRNTIYF.

The chain employs TRBV7-6 and TRBJ1-6; 7 bases are shared with TRBD1. Trimming cost V 5 bases and J 6 bases; bases outside gene matches: 10. The germline gives CDR1 SGHVS, CDR2 FNYEAQ. The CDR3 sequence is 16 residues long. Here the CDR3 reads CASSRARQGLNSPLHF. CDR3 in DNA: TGTGCCAGCAGCCGAGCCCGACAGGGTCTTAATTCACCCCTCCACTTT.

This chain joins TRBV19 and TRBJ2-4; TRBD2 agrees at 11 bases. CDR3 length: 15 amino acids. Germline V gives CDR1 LNHDA, CDR2 SQIVND (reference sequence). The trim removed 9 bases at V and 5 bases at J, leaving 9 bases unmatched. CDR3 protein: CASKLSGRAENIQYF. The CDR3 nucleotides read TGTGCCAGCAAACTTAGCGGGAGGGCCGAAAACATTCAGTACTTC.

This clone was detected only once. The V and J genes are TRBV6-2 or TRBV6-3 and TRBJ1-2, with D perhaps TRBD1 (6 bases). The germline V gene encodes CDR1 MNHEY and CDR2 SVGEGT. Trimming left V 6 bases short and J 6 bases short, with 14 bases between. The CDR3 length is 13 residues. This CDR3 reads CASSHIRQDGYTF. The CDR3 DNA follows: TGTGCCAGCAGCCACATTCGACAGGATGGCTACACCTTC.

V is TRBV19 and J is TRBJ1-5, with D perhaps matching TRBD1 (6 bases). The CDR3 spans 16 residues. V was clipped by 4 bases and J by 0 bases, with 13 bases between them. Germline lookup yields CDR1 LNHDA and CDR2 SQIVND (reference sequence). The CDR3 loop is CASSSLGGASNQPQHF. The CDR3 coding sequence is TGTGCCAGTAGTAGCCTGGGGGGGGCTAGCAATCAGCCCCAGCATTTT.

The chain combines TRBV5-1 with TRBJ2-3, with 13 bases aligning to TRBD2. CDR1 and CDR2 from the germline V gene are SGHRS and YFSETQ. The trim removed 4 bases at V and 0 bases at J, leaving 11 bases unmatched. This CDR3 comprises 19 residues. The DNA of the CDR3 is TGCGCCAGCAGCGTAGGGACTAGCGGGGCCCTAACTAGCACAGATACGCAGTATTTT. It encodes CASSVGTSGALTSTDTQYF. Full variable domain (rest looked up from reference TRBV5-1 and TRBJ2-3): KAGVTQTPRYLIKTRGQQVTLSCSPISGHRSVSWYQQTPGQGLQFLFEYFSETQRNKGNFPGRFSGRQFSNSRSEMNVSTLELGDSALYLCASSVGTSGALTSTDTQYFGPGTRLTVL.

The rearrangement joins TRBV19 to TRBJ2-5; tentative D call: TRBD1 (5 bases). Germline values: CDR1 LNHDA, CDR2 SQIVND (reference sequence). This CDR3 is built from 14 residues. V lost 3 bases and J lost 2, with 10 bases in between. Written as DNA, the CDR3 is TGTGCCAGTAGTATCCAGGGCCAACAAGAGACCCAGTACTTC. Its protein product is CASSIQGQQETQYF.

This chain uses TRBV5-6 with TRBJ2-5; a possible D gene is TRBD1 (5 bases). CDR3 length: 13 residues. CDR1 is SGHDT and CDR2 is YYEEEE in the germline V gene. V lost 4 bases, J lost 2 bases, and 9 bases lay in between. The CDR3 loop reads CASSGAVQETQYF. Written as DNA, the CDR3 is TGTGCCAGCAGCGGGGCAGTTCAAGAGACCCAGTACTTC.

V usage is TRBV18 and J usage is TRBJ1-1; 9 positions match TRBD1. This CDR3 has 15 residues. From germline, CDR1 is KGHSH and CDR2 LQKENI. Trimming at V came to 3 bases and at J to 6 bases, leaving 8 bases not matched to a gene. The CDR3 DNA reads as TGTGCCAGCTCACCTAAAGGACAGGGGAGCGCTGAAGCTTTCTTT. Translation: CASSPKGQGSAEAFF.

The chain employs TRBV6-2 or TRBV6-3 and TRBJ2-3, with unresolved D. V was pared by 4 bases and J by 4 bases, with 6 bases between. Germline V lookup: CDR1 MNHEY, CDR2 SVGEGT. The CDR3 is made up of 12 amino acids. The CDR3 here is CASSSNSDTQYF. The CDR3 region has the DNA TGTGCCAGCAGTTCTAATTCAGATACGCAGTATTTT.

The chain links TRBV3-1 (or the pseudogene TRBV3-2) to TRBJ1-2; D not certain. Between the trimmed V and J ends, which lost 3 bases and 6 bases, there was a span of 11 bases. Germline-derived CDR1 and CDR2 are LGHDT and YNNKEL (reference sequence). This CDR3 has 13 amino acids. The CDR3 reads CASSHAVRNGYTF. CDR3 bases: TGTGCCAGCAGCCACGCGGTAAGGAATGGCTACACCTTC.

J is TRBJ2-1 and V is TRBV6-2 or TRBV6-3; possible D gene TRBD2, 5 bases. Germline V CDR1 and CDR2: MNHEY, SVGEGT. This CDR3 is 15 amino acids long. The ends were cut back, 3 bases at V and 1 base at J, with 10 bases in the middle. The CDR3 region has the DNA TGTGCCAGCAGTTATGGTGGGAGATCCTACAATGAGCAGTTCTTC. It codes for CASSYGGRSYNEQFF.

The rearrangement uses TRBV7-2 and TRBJ2-3; D is unresolved. CDR1 SGHTA and CDR2 FQGNSA come from the germline V gene. The CDR3 is 15 amino acids. With 1 base removed from V and 2 bases from J, the gap between germline ends came to 10 bases. The CDR3 loop is CASSLGQVFTDTQYF. As DNA, the CDR3 is TGTGCCAGCAGCTTAGGGCAGGTGTTCACAGATACGCAGTATTTT.

This chain uses TRBV6-2 or TRBV6-3 with TRBJ2-3; 9 bases map to TRBD2. This CDR3 has 16 residues. V lost 5 bases and J lost 5; bases outside the gene matches: 11. Germline CDR1 MNHEY, CDR2 SVGEGT. Written as DNA, the CDR3 is TGTGCCAGCAGTAGGGGGATCGGAGCGGGAGGAGATACGCAGTATTTT. This gives the protein CASSRGIGAGGDTQYF.

This chain links TRBV6-5 with TRBJ1-5, with a possible D match to TRBD1 (5 bases). This CDR3 has 14 amino acids. Germline CDR1 MNHEY, CDR2 SVGAGI. With 6 bases removed from V and 6 bases from J, the gap between germline ends came to 15 bases. The CDR3 bases are TGTGCCAGCAGAAAAGGACAAGGCGGTCAGCCCCAGCATTTT. Its translation: CASRKGQGGQPQHF.

This chain joins TRBV11-3 and TRBJ2-3; D remains unclear. In germline, CDR1 is SGHNT, CDR2 YENEEA. V lost 5 bases, J lost 3 bases, and 3 bases lay in between. CDR3 size: 11 residues. The chain's CDR3 is CASSTTDTQYF. CDR3 bases: TGTGCCAGCAGCACTACAGATACGCAGTATTTT.

V usage is TRBV9 and J usage is TRBJ1-2, with D tentatively TRBD1 (6 bases). The V gene lost 3 bases and the J gene lost 2 bases, with 14 bases spanning the gap. Germline loops: CDR1 SGDLS, CDR2 YYNGEE. The CDR3 is made up of 15 amino acids. The CDR3 is CASSGHLQGNYGYTF. The CDR3 region has the DNA TGTGCCAGCAGCGGACATCTACAGGGCAACTATGGCTACACCTTC.

The V and J genes are TRBV4-2 and TRBJ2-5; TRBD1 might be the D (5 bases). Between the trimmed V and J ends, which lost 0 bases and 1 base, there was a span of 9 bases. The germline CDR1 and CDR2 sequences are LGHNA and YNFKEQ. The CDR3 contains 15 residues. The DNA of the CDR3 is TGTGCCAGCAGCCAAGAACAGGCTCCCCAAGAGACCCAGTACTTC. Amino acids: CASSQEQAPQETQYF.

The rearrangement links TRBV5-4 to TRBJ1-3, with D possibly being TRBD1 (5 bases). CDR1 and CDR2 from the germline V gene are SGHNT and YYREEE (reference sequence). Trimming took off 4 bases at V and 8 bases at J, with 13 bases between the two ends. This CDR3 region has 13 residues. In DNA form, the CDR3 reads TGTGCCAGCAGCAAAGGGGATACGGACACCATATATTTT. Protein product: CASSKGDTDTIYF.

This chain links TRBV19 with TRBJ1-1; D is possibly TRBD1 (6 bases). CDR3 length: 14 amino acids. V gave up 4 bases and J gave up 0 bases, with 9 bases separating them. CDR1 and CDR2 (germline): LNHDA, SQIVND (reference sequence). The CDR3 DNA follows: TGTGCCAGTAGTAGTACAGGGTTGAACACTGAAGCTTTCTTT. This sequence encodes CASSSTGLNTEAFF.